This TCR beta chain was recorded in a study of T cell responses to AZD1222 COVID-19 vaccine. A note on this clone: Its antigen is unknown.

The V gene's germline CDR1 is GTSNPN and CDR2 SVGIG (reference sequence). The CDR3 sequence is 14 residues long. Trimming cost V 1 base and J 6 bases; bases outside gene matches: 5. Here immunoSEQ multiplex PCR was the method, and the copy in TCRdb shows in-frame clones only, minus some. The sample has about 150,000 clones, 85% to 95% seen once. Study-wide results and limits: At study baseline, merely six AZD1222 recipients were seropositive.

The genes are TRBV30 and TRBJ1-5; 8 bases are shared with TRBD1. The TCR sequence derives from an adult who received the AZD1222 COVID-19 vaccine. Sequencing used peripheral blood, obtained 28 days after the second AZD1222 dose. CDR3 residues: CAWSGGQGGQPQHF. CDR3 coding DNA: TGTGCCTGGAGTGGTGGACAGGGTGGTCAGCCCCAGCATTTT.